Listed below are T cell receptor beta chains from one sample, sequenced in a study of tumor-infiltrating lymphocytes in localized non-small cell lung cancer. This table comes from immunoSEQ multiplex PCR, and its TCRdb copy is limited to in-frame clones, with some not included. The data contain some 8,100 clones, 77% of them seen just once; the ten biggest clones take up roughly 5.6%. Sequencing was done on a sample of lung tumor tissue. These receptors all stem from a human donor with non-small cell lung cancer. The CDR3 runs from the conserved cysteine through the conserved F or W. A D gene is named only where the DNA matches it firmly. Clone sizes are given selectively: once, few, many, or a class where the clone is expanded.

>NA|TRBJ2-2|NA|TRBV9|11
TGTGCCAGCAGCCGTGGGGGGGAGCTGTTTTTT
CASSRGGELFF
>NA|TRBJ2-7|TRBD2|TRBV14|18
TGTGCCAGCAGCCGAGGGGGAGGTCTAGCGGGAGTAGGCTACGAGCAGTACTTC
CASSRGGGLAGVGYEQYF
>NA|TRBJ2-5|TRBD2|TRBV9|17
TGTGCCAGCAGCTCATTTACCGGGACTAGCGTTCAAGAGACCCAGTACTTC
CASSSFTGTSVQETQYF
>NA|TRBJ2-1|NA|TRBV5-8|15
TGTGCCAGCAGCTTGCTAGTGCGAGTAACCAATGAGCAGTTCTTC
CASSLLVRVTNEQFF
>NA|TRBJ1-5|NA|TRBV2|15
TGTGCCAGCAGTGAAGAAGGTACTGGAAATCAGCCCCAGCATTTT
CASSEEGTGNQPQHF
>NA|TRBJ2-1|TRBD2|TRBV18|18
TGTGCCAGCTCACCGTTACCCCTCCTAGCGGGAGGTTACAATGAGCAGTTCTTC
CASSPLPLLAGGYNEQFF
>few|TRBJ1-5|NA|TRBV6-6|16
TGTGCCAGCACCAAAAGGCCTGGACAGACTAATCAGCCCCAGCATTTT
CASTKRPGQTNQPQHF
>NA|TRBJ2-1|TRBD2|TRBV15|19
TGTGCCACCAGCAGAGGGGGAGGGGGGACTAGCGGGGACTACAATGAGCAGTTCTTC
CATSRGGGGTSGDYNEQFF
>NA|TRBJ1-1|TRBD1|TRBV7-2|15
TGTGCCAGCAGAGGGACAGGGGGCGCGGACACTGAAGCTTTCTTT
CASRGTGGADTEAFF
>NA|TRBJ2-5|NA|TRBV18|13
TGTGCCAGCTCACCCGGCCTCCAAGAGACCCAGTACTTC
CASSPGLQETQYF
>NA|TRBJ1-3|NA|TRBV5-1|14
TGCGCCAGCAGCTCGGGGCCCTCTGGAAACACCATATATTTT
CASSSGPSGNTIYF
>once|TRBJ2-7|NA|TRBV7-2|15
TGTGCCAGCAGCTCACGCGGGACTGAGACCTACGAGCAGTACTTC
CASSSRGTETYEQYF
>NA|TRBJ2-3|TRBD2|TRBV28|17
TGTGCCAGCAGTTATGGGTACGGACTAGCGGACACAGATACGCAGTATTTT
CASSYGYGLADTDTQYF
>NA|TRBJ2-1|NA|TRBV6-5|13
TGTGCCAGCACGGAGGGAGGAGACTATGAGCAGTTCTTC
CASTEGGDYEQFF
>NA|TRBJ2-2|TRBD1|TRBV19|14
TGTGCCAGTGGGAACAGGGGGGCGTCCGGGGAGCTGTTTTTT
CASGNRGASGELFF
>few|TRBJ2-1|NA|TRBV19|16
TGTGCCAGTAGTATAGGGTGGGGGAGCTCCTACAATGAGCAGTTCTTC
CASSIGWGSSYNEQFF
>once|TRBJ1-2|NA|TRBV6-5|15
TGTGCCAGCAGACTACGACAGGCGTCCCCCTATGGCTACACCTTC
CASRLRQASPYGYTF
>NA|TRBJ2-5|TRBD2|TRBV7-2|17
TGTGCCAGCAGTACGGGTCGGACTAGCGGGTCCCGAGAGACCCAGTACTTC
CASSTGRTSGSRETQYF
>NA|TRBJ2-1|NA|TRBV5-1|13
TGCGCCAGCAGCCACGTCCAAGCGGCAGAGCAGTTCTTC
CASSHVQAAEQFF
>NA|TRBJ2-7|NA|TRBV5-1|14
TGCGCCAGCAGCCCTCGGACAGATACCTACGAGCAGTACTTC
CASSPRTDTYEQYF
>NA|TRBJ1-1|NA|TRBV5-8|15
TGTGCCAGCAGCTTTTTTGGAGGTACAGGTCCTGAAGCTTTCTTT
CASSFFGGTGPEAFF
>NA|TRBJ1-2|TRBD1|TRBV4-2|13
TGTGCCAGCAGCCAAACGCAGGGGGATGGCTACACCTTC
CASSQTQGDGYTF